This T cell receptor beta chain was identified during a study of shared clonotypes between healthy human individuals. Generated by immunoSEQ multiplex PCR, the TCRdb table keeps only in-frame clones and is missing some. Of about 980,000 clones listed, about three quarters are singletons. Trimming pared 2 bases from V and 2 bases from J, leaving 10 bases between. The CDR3 covers 14 residues. Germline V CDR1 and CDR2: MNHNS, SASEGT. Sequencing was done on a sample of memory CD4+ T cells sorted from blood. Subset specified: CD45RA-negative fraction. V and J are TRBV6-1 and TRBJ2-7; D possibly corresponds to TRBD1 (5 bases). This clonotype was obtained from a man aged 18 to 30 in good health. Written as DNA, the CDR3 is TGTGCCAGCAGTGAATTGGGGCCCACCTACGAGCAGTACTTC. Translation gives CASSELGPTYEQYF.